These T cell receptor beta chains were read from a single sample in a study of shared clonotypes between healthy human individuals. Generated by immunoSEQ multiplex PCR, the TCRdb table keeps only in-frame clones and is missing some. The sample holds roughly 2.2 million clones, over 85% seen once. The specimen was naive CD4+ T cells from PBMCs. Receptor source: a man younger than 35 in good health. Some clones in this sample may be carry-over from other donors' samples. Each CDR3 is given with its conserved first and last residue. D genes are given only for firm matches. Clone size, where shown, is once, few, many, or a class for clones that have expanded.

. TRBJ2-7 . TRBV6-1 TGTGCCAGCCTGAAGGAGGGTATATACGAGCAGTACTTC CASLKEGIYEQYF
. TRBJ2-7 TRBD2 TRBV2 TGTGCCAGCAGTGCCGGGACTAGCCTCCGGGAGCAGTACTTC CASSAGTSLREQYF
once TRBJ2-2 TRBD1 TRBV30 TGTGCCTGGAGTCTTAACTTGGACAGGGCTGGGGAGCTGTTTTTT CAWSLNLDRAGELFF
. TRBJ2-1 TRBD1 TRBV28 TGTGCCAGCAGCCCCGGGACAGGGGATCATGAGCAGTTCTTC CASSPGTGDHEQFF
. TRBJ2-5 TRBD1 TRBV28 TGTGCCAGCAGAACTGGACAGGGGGTCGAGACCCAGTACTTC CASRTGQGVETQYF
. TRBJ2-4 . TRBV5-1 TGCGCCAGCAGCTTGCGCTCGAGGGAAGGCGGGCCCAAAAACATTCAGTACTTC CASSLRSREGGPKNIQYF
. TRBJ2-3 . TRBV7-3 TGTGCCAGCAGTATAGGGGTACTAGGCACAGATACGCAGTATTTT CASSIGVLGTDTQYF
. TRBJ2-7 . TRBV28 TGTGCCAGCAGGCCCGTCGGAGGGTCCGAGCAGTACTTC CASRPVGGSEQYF
. TRBJ2-1 . TRBV2 TGTGCCAGCAGTTTTAGACTCCCCAGGTCCTACAATGAGCAGTTCTTC CASSFRLPRSYNEQFF
. TRBJ1-1 . TRBV27 TGTGCCAGCAGTTTTTACGGGACACGTGAAGCTTTCTTT CASSFYGTREAFF
. TRBJ1-1 . TRBV11-2 TGTGCCAGCAGCTTAGCGTTCAAGGGCTCAACGAACACTGAAGCTTTCTTT CASSLAFKGSTNTEAFF
. TRBJ2-2 . TRBV7-2 TGTGCCAGCAGCTTACGTTCGACCGGGGAGCTGTTTTTT CASSLRSTGELFF
. TRBJ2-7 . TRBV5-1 TGCGCCACCTCCCCAGCGTTGACCTCCTACGAGCAGTACTTC CATSPALTSYEQYF
. TRBJ1-6 . TRBV9 TGTGCCAGCAGCTCAGGGTCTTCACCCCTCCACTTT CASSSGSSPLHF
. TRBJ1-5 . TRBV28 TGTGCCAGCAGCCCTGAGACCCCCGGGGGGCAGCCCCAGCATTTT CASSPETPGGQPQHF
. TRBJ2-2 . TRBV11-3 TGTGCCAGCAGCGACGCTCTAGGGCTGAACACCGGGGAGCTGTTTTTT CASSDALGLNTGELFF
. TRBJ2-5 TRBD1 TRBV29-1 TGCAGCGTTGACAGGACAGGGGGCTATGAGACCCAGTACTTC CSVDRTGGYETQYF
. TRBJ1-2 . TRBV6-5 TGTGCCAGCAGTTATTCTCCGGCTGTGGGCCTTTATGGCTACACCTTC CASSYSPAVGLYGYTF
. TRBJ2-6 TRBD1 TRBV7-9 TGTGCCAGCAGCCAAATAACAGGGGCTGGGGCCAACGTCCTGACTTTC CASSQITGAGANVLTF
. TRBJ2-3 . TRBV6-6 TGTGCCAGCACTCCCGGTGGCACAGATACGCAGTATTTT CASTPGGTDTQYF
. TRBJ2-7 TRBD2 TRBV18 TGTGCCAGCTCACCACCGAGCGGGGGTCCCGGGGGCAAGCAGTACTTC CASSPPSGGPGGKQYF
. TRBJ2-3 TRBD2 TRBV7-2 TGTGCCAGCACCTCGGGACTAGCGGGAACAGATACGCAGTATTTT CASTSGLAGTDTQYF
once TRBJ2-3 . TRBV29-1 TGCAGCGTTCGATCCGGAACAGATACGCAGTATTTT CSVRSGTDTQYF
. TRBJ2-3 TRBD1 TRBV19 TGTGCCAGTAGTATCTGGACAGGAGGCACAGATACGCAGTATTTT CASSIWTGGTDTQYF
. TRBJ2-2 TRBD1 TRBV6-5 TGTGCTAGCAGCTACAGGGGGCCCGGGGAGCTGTTTTTT CASSYRGPGELFF
. TRBJ2-3 TRBD2 TRBV5-1 TGCGCCAGCAGCTTTGGTCCCGCAGCGGGAGAAGGATATACGCAGTATTTT CASSFGPAAGEGYTQYF
once TRBJ2-1 TRBD2 TRBV5-1 TGCGCCAGCAGCGTGACTAGCGGACCTATCAATGAGCAGTTCTTC CASSVTSGPINEQFF
. TRBJ2-1 TRBD1 TRBV7-3 TGTGCCAGCAGCCACACAGGGGACGGCTACAATGAGCAGTTCTTC CASSHTGDGYNEQFF
. TRBJ1-2 . TRBV5-8 TGTGCCAGCAGCTCCGGGACACACTATGGCTACACCTTC CASSSGTHYGYTF
. TRBJ2-5 . TRBV6-1 TGTGCCAGCAGTGGGCAGGCGGGGGAGACCCAGTACTTC CASSGQAGETQYF
. TRBJ2-7 . TRBV25-1 TGTGCCAGCAGTGGCGATACAGGGCCATACGAGCAGTACTTC CASSGDTGPYEQYF
. TRBJ1-5 TRBD1 TRBV28 TGTGCCAGCAGCTCTCCCGGGACAGGGGGCCCCTTGTCCCAGCATTTT CASSSPGTGGPLSQHF
. TRBJ2-2 . TRBV4-2 TGTGCCAGCAGCCAAGGGTCCGGGAACCGCTTCACCGGGGAGCTGTTTTTT CASSQGSGNRFTGELFF
. TRBJ2-6 . TRBV7-9 TGTGCCAGCAGCGTACCTGACCGTTCTCGGGGGGCCAACGTCCTGACTTTC CASSVPDRSRGANVLTF
. TRBJ2-7 TRBD1 TRBV30 TGTGCCTGGAGACCTGGGACAGGGGGGCGAATTGAGCAGTACTTC CAWRPGTGGRIEQYF
once TRBJ1-1 TRBD1 TRBV7-9 TGTGCCAGCAGCCCGGGGACAGGAACTATGAACACTGAAGCTTTCTTT CASSPGTGTMNTEAFF
. TRBJ2-7 . TRBV28 TGTGCCAGCAGTTTATCTTCAGGGAACTCCTACGAGCAGTACTTC CASSLSSGNSYEQYF
. TRBJ1-5 TRBD1 TRBV19 TGTGCCAGTAGAGAAACCAGGGGGGGAAGTGGACAGCCCCAGCATTTT CASRETRGGSGQPQHF
. TRBJ2-3 . TRBV29-1 TGCAGCGTTGGACACAGATTAAGGCCAGATACGCAGTATTTT CSVGHRLRPDTQYF
. TRBJ2-7 . TRBV6-6 TGTGCCAGCAGCCGCAGGGTCTACGAGCAGTACTTC CASSRRVYEQYF
. TRBJ2-7 . TRBV4-3 TGCGCCAGCAGCCCCCCCCTGGGGACCGCCGCCTACGAGCAGTACTTC CASSPPLGTAAYEQYF
. TRBJ1-2 . TRBV18 TGTGCCAGCTCACCCCAAGGTGGTGGCTACACCTTC CASSPQGGGYTF
. TRBJ2-1 . TRBV2 TGTGCCAGCCTCCGGGAGCAAAGGGCGGGGGAGCAGTTCTTC CASLREQRAGEQFF
. TRBJ2-1 . TRBV19 TGTGCCAGTAGTATATGGGGACATCTCTACAATGAGCAGTTCTTC CASSIWGHLYNEQFF
. TRBJ2-1 . TRBV18 TGTGCCAGCTCACCACCGGGTCGCGGACAGCAGTTCTTC CASSPPGRGQQFF
. TRBJ2-2 TRBD2 TRBV7-9 TGTGCCAGCAGCTCGCGAGCGGGAGGGCCGGTCACCGGGGAGCTGTTTTTT CASSSRAGGPVTGELFF
. TRBJ2-2 . TRBV7-2 TGTGCCAGCAGCCCCCGAGACGGTCTCTCGGGCGGGGAGCTGTTTTTT CASSPRDGLSGGELFF
. TRBJ2-5 . TRBV5-1 TGCGCCAGCAGCTTGGGCGGGACAGCGGGTCCTGGGGAGACCCAGTACTTC CASSLGGTAGPGETQYF
. TRBJ1-1 TRBD1 TRBV14 TGTGCCAGCAGCCCGAACAGGGGCCAGACTGAAGCTTTCTTT CASSPNRGQTEAFF
. TRBJ1-1 . TRBV25-1 TGTGCCAGCAGTGAATTCGGTAGGGACAACGCGAACACTGAAGCTTTCTTT CASSEFGRDNANTEAFF
. TRBJ2-1 TRBD2 TRBV4-3 TGCGCCAGCAGCCGCGGACCCCGCGTGGGGGTAGCGGGAGCTCCCTACAATGAGCAGTTCTTC CASSRGPRVGVAGAPYNEQFF
. TRBJ1-1 TRBD1 TRBV11-2 TGTGCCAGCAGCTTAGATCGACAGGGGAAGGCTTTCTTT CASSLDRQGKAFF
. TRBJ1-3 . TRBV5-4 TGTGCCAGCAGTTTGGGGCGGGATGGCGGAAACACCATATATTTT CASSLGRDGGNTIYF
. TRBJ1-5 . TRBV2 TGTGCCAGCAGTGAAGTGTTGGGGATCCCTGGAGGCCCCCAGCATTTT CASSEVLGIPGGPQHF
once TRBJ1-5 . TRBV6-1 TGTGCCAGCAGGCAGGATAGGGTGGGCAATCAGCCCCAGCATTTT CASRQDRVGNQPQHF
. TRBJ1-2 TRBD1 TRBV4-1 TGCGCCAGCAGCCGGACAGGGGGCGACTATGGCTACACCTTC CASSRTGGDYGYTF
. TRBJ1-5 . TRBV10-3 TGTGCCATCAGTGAGGCGACAGCAAATCAGCCCCAGCATTTT CAISEATANQPQHF
. TRBJ2-5 . TRBV29-1 TGCAGCGTTGTCGGGCGAGTGGGTCAAGAGACCCAGTACTTC CSVVGRVGQETQYF
once TRBJ2-3 TRBD2 TRBV5-4 TGTGCCAGCAGCTGGACTAGCGGGACAGATACGCAGTATTTT CASSWTSGTDTQYF